This is a list of T cell receptor beta chains from one sample in a study of cytomegalovirus exposure and HLA in healthy donors. Clones were read by immunoSEQ multiplex PCR, and TCRdb kept only the in-frame ones, dropping some. The sample consists of some 140,000 clones, 70% to 90% of them appearing once. Material for sequencing was PBMCs. The receptor set was obtained from a woman aged 25 to 39 in good health and CMV-seronegative. Both conserved end residues are part of each CDR3. For some rows the clone size is stated as once, few or many, or as a class when expanded; others skip it.

J	V	size	CDR3
TRBJ1-3	TRBV6-5	NA	CASRRQGAGNTIYF
TRBJ2-2	TRBV18	NA	CASSPRGAINTGELFF
TRBJ1-2	TRBV7-9	NA	CASSLDLDRVSYGYTF
TRBJ2-5	TRBV2	NA	CASTYNQETQYF
TRBJ2-7	TRBV5-1	once	CASSLVGQGSTGQYF
TRBJ2-3	TRBV4-2	once	CASSQNTLAGGLTDTQYF
TRBJ1-2	TRBV2	once	CASRPRTSNYGYTF
TRBJ2-3	TRBV18	NA	CASSPPPPDRGFLDTQYF
TRBJ2-7	TRBV7-2	NA	CASSLKRYGVGEQYF
TRBJ1-4	TRBV6-1	once	CASSENRGRNEKLFF
TRBJ1-1	TRBV7-9	NA	CASRGANTEAFF
TRBJ2-1	TRBV4-2	NA	CASSQVSSSYNEQFF
TRBJ2-1	TRBV7-8	NA	CASSSPRAGKGNEQFF
TRBJ2-7	TRBV7-6	NA	CASSLVDSQNYEQYF
TRBJ1-2	TRBV6-1	once	CASSKTEIYGYTF
TRBJ2-2	TRBV19	NA	CASVKGQGNTGELFF
TRBJ1-2	TRBV2	once	CASSEVTGLGYGYTF
TRBJ2-3	TRBV27	NA	CASSLVMTSTDTQYF
TRBJ1-3	TRBV28	NA	CASSTPGQGAGNTIYF
TRBJ1-6	TRBV15	NA	CATSSRTGGSYNSPLHF
TRBJ2-7	TRBV19	NA	CASSNPGGRAYEQYF
TRBJ2-5	TRBV10-3	NA	CATAGQGGKEETQYF
TRBJ1-5	TRBV2	NA	CASSPLGAGLGQPQHF
TRBJ2-3	TRBV5-1	NA	CASRRGGSTDTQYF
TRBJ1-6	TRBV19	NA	CASSVKPRLKRSSPLHF
TRBJ1-5	TRBV4-1	NA	CASSQGHLSNQPQHF
TRBJ2-7	TRBV11-2	NA	CATSTGTWEQYF
TRBJ1-1	TRBV5-1	NA	CASSLGPGMNTEAFF
TRBJ1-6	TRBV25-1	NA	CASSEFRTGYNSPLHF
TRBJ2-3	TRBV4-3	NA	CASSRLAGTRTDTQYF
TRBJ2-2	TRBV7-3	NA	CASSSQRTGELFF
TRBJ1-4	TRBV9	NA	CASSVGGQTNEKLFF
TRBJ1-2	TRBV30	NA	CAWSRAQGGYGYTF
TRBJ2-4	TRBV6-5	NA	CASKAGVAKNIQYF
TRBJ1-6	TRBV9	few	CASSVADNSPLHF
TRBJ2-2	TRBV5-1	NA	CASSLRGADTGELFF
TRBJ1-6	TRBV5-1	NA	CASSLAAGQGGNSPLHF
TRBJ2-5	TRBV19	NA	CASSIGSGGASETQYF
TRBJ1-2	TRBV19	NA	CASSIGQGWEYGYTF
TRBJ2-3	TRBV7-9	NA	CASSLTSGGGHTQYF
TRBJ1-6	TRBV6-5	few	CASSQTRQGSPLHF
TRBJ1-2	TRBV6-6	NA	CASSSMGGGYTF
TRBJ1-1	TRBV14	NA	CASSTQGYEAFF
TRBJ1-3	TRBV4-1	NA	CASSQDAAGSPGNTIYF
TRBJ1-5	TRBV28	once	CASSSTRTGGDQPQHF
TRBJ2-1	TRBV10-2	NA	CASSAGGSYNEQFF
TRBJ2-7	TRBV11-2	NA	CASSRLRTGVYEQYF
TRBJ2-7	TRBV2	once	CASTAERNSYEQYF
TRBJ2-3	TRBV5-8	NA	CASSPLGGGYTDTQYF